Below are 20 T cell receptor beta chains sequenced from a single sample in a study of CD4 T cells in relation to SARS-CoV-2 and coronaviruses (dated by TCRdb to 2020 to 2023). The protocol used for the library was the immunoSEQ multiplex PCR assay. The table comes from immuneACCESS by way of TCRdb, which keeps in-frame sequences with V and J called. Part of the clones is missing from these tables; in studies checked, under half for an unresolved V gene and the rest for unknown reasons. A total of under 25,000 clones appear in this sample, roughly 78% of them only once. 15% to 20% of the sample rests with the top ten. For these receptors, no antigen is known. CD4+ T cells from unexposed donors were collected before the COVID-19 pandemic (2011-2018). After less than 13 days of culture, CD4+ T cells were isolated with the EasySep CD4+ T cell isolation kit. Sample: CD4+ T cells from PBMCs, cultured in vitro. Receptors were obtained from a human donor in good health.

The J gene is TRBJ2-1, the V gene TRBV7-9, with 9 bases identical to TRBD1. The CDR3 has 15 amino acids. CDR1 SEHNR and CDR2 FQNEAQ come from the germline V gene (reference sequence). V lost 4 bases, J lost 12 bases, and 13 bases stayed unmatched. CDR3 DNA sequence: TGTGCCAGCAGCTCTCGCCGGGACAGGGCAATCAGGCAGTTCTTC. Its protein product is CASSSRRDRAIRQFF.

The V gene is TRBV19, the J gene TRBJ1-1; 7 bases are a match to TRBD1. Germline lookup yields CDR1 LNHDA and CDR2 SQIVND (reference sequence). J lost 6 bases, V lost 3 bases, and 7 bases had no gene match. The CDR3 is 14 residues long. CDR3 DNA: TGTGCCAGTAGTATCCGTGCAGGGGGACCTGAAGCTTTCTTT. It codes for CASSIRAGGPEAFF.

The chain couples TRBV29-1 to TRBJ2-7; TRBD1 might be the D (6 bases). Trimming left V 4 bases short and J 5 bases short, with 15 bases between. This CDR3 region has 13 residues. In germline, CDR1 is SQVTM, CDR2 ANQGSEA. The CDR3 reads CSVVRTESDEQYF. The CDR3 nucleotides are TGCAGCGTTGTTAGGACAGAGAGCGACGAGCAGTACTTC.

This clone was counted a few times. This chain links TRBV24-1 with TRBJ1-5; no clear D. This CDR3 is built from 14 residues. Trimming removed 7 bases from V and 7 bases from J, with 16 bases in between. Germline CDR1 is KGHDR and CDR2 is SFDVKD. The CDR3 region is CATSPNSGGQPQHF. For the CDR3, the DNA is TGTGCCACCAGCCCCAACTCTGGCGGGCAGCCCCAGCATTTT.

The chain recombines TRBV30 with TRBJ2-3; no firm D call. This CDR3 contains 14 residues. The V end lost 8 bases, the J end lost 6 bases, and 21 bases lay between the germline ends. Germline lookup yields CDR1 GTSNPN and CDR2 SVGIG (reference sequence). CDR3 residues: CALTSVFVSDTQYF. Written as DNA, the CDR3 is TGTGCCCTGACGTCCGTGTTTGTTTCGGATACGCAGTATTTT.

In this sample, this clone turned up a few times. The rearrangement joins TRBV2 to TRBJ1-1; TRBD1 matches 10 bases. After removal of 4 bases from V and 4 bases from J, the junction contained 3 bases not matched to a gene. The CDR3 has 14 residues. Germline values: CDR1 SNHLY, CDR2 FYNNEI. The CDR3 nucleotides read TGTGCCAGCAGTGGGGACAGGGGCCTCACTGAAGCTTTCTTT. It is translated as CASSGDRGLTEAFF.

This clone was recorded a few times. The V call is TRBV30, the J call TRBJ1-1, with 9 bases that match TRBD1. In germline, CDR1 is GTSNPN, CDR2 SVGIG (reference sequence). Trimming cost V 4 bases and J 3 bases; bases outside gene matches: 3. CDR3 length: 13 residues. The CDR3 loop is CAWKGQGHTEAFF. The CDR3 bases are TGTGCCTGGAAGGGACAGGGACACACTGAAGCTTTCTTT. The full variable domain, in which reference TRBV30 and TRBJ1-1 provide the parts outside the CDR3, is SQTIHQWPATLVQPVGSPLSLECTVEGTSNPNLYWYRQAAGRGLQLLFYSVGIGQISSEVPQNLSASRPQDRQFILSSKKLLLSDSGFYLCAWKGQGHTEAFFGQGTRLTVV.

The rearrangement uses TRBV5-1 and TRBJ1-1; D is perhaps TRBD1 (5 bases). The CDR3 covers 13 residues. Between the trimmed V and J ends, which lost 2 bases and 6 bases, there was a span of 11 bases. Germline CDR1 reads SGHRS; CDR2 reads YFSETQ. The CDR3 nucleotides are TGCGCCAGCAGCTTCTCAGGGATAGCTGAAGCTTTCTTT. This translates into CASSFSGIAEAFF.

This chain links TRBV12-3 or TRBV12-4 with TRBJ2-5; no clear D. Trimming cost V 3 bases and J 5 bases, with 10 bases left between them. The CDR3 is 13 amino acids. CDR3 bases: TGTGCCAGCAGTTTTAACGTTTTGGAGACCCAGTACTTC. Amino acid sequence: CASSFNVLETQYF.

The chain's CDR3 is CASTPTGQRFTDTQYF. The CDR3 DNA follows: TGTGCCAGTACCCCCACAGGGCAGCGGTTCACAGATACGCAGTATTTT. The chain couples TRBV19 to TRBJ2-3; TRBD1 might be the D (6 bases). V was clipped by 7 bases and J by 2 bases, with 19 bases between them. Looked up from germline, CDR1 is LNHDA and CDR2 is SQIVND (reference sequence). The CDR3 covers 16 residues. Supplemented by reference TRBV19 and TRBJ2-3, the full variable domain reads DGGITQSPKYLFRKEGQNVTLSCEQNLNHDAMYWYRQDPGQGLRLIYYSQIVNDFQKGDIAEGYSVSREKKESFPLTVTSAQKNPTAFYLCASTPTGQRFTDTQYFGPGTRLTVL.

The chain employs TRBV14 and TRBJ2-2; D may match TRBD1 or TRBD2 (5 bases each). The germline gives CDR1 SGHDN, CDR2 FVKESK. The CDR3 length is 15 residues. Trimming left V 6 bases short and J 4 bases short, with 15 bases between. CDR3 sequence: CASSSIGAGTGELFF. The DNA of the CDR3 is TGTGCCAGCAGTTCCATCGGGGCGGGCACCGGGGAGCTGTTTTTT.

The chain combines TRBV5-1 with TRBJ2-7; 7 bases match TRBD2. The CDR3 is 14 residues long. J gave up 1 base and V 0 bases, and 1 base lay outside the gene matches. The germline V gene encodes CDR1 SGHRS and CDR2 YFSETQ. The chain's CDR3 is CASSLERGSYEQYF. CDR3 bases: TGCGCCAGCAGCTTGGAGCGGGGATCCTACGAGCAGTACTTC.

This clone turned up a few times. The chain recombines TRBV4-2 with TRBJ2-2, with 10 nucleotides matching TRBD2. Trimming took 0 bases from V and 5 from J; bases not matched to a gene: 3. Germline V lookup: CDR1 LGHNA, CDR2 YNFKEQ. The CDR3 loop spans 16 amino acids. The CDR3 bases are TGTGCCAGCAGCCAAGACCCGACTAGCGGGACCGGGGAGCTGTTTTTT. It encodes CASSQDPTSGTGELFF.

The gene calls are TRBV7-9 and TRBJ1-1; D uncertain. Trimming shortened V by 5 bases and J by 1 base, and 14 bases separated the two germline ends. The CDR3 loop spans 15 amino acids. The germline CDR1 and CDR2 sequences are SEHNR and FQNEAQ (reference sequence). The CDR3 DNA follows: TGTGCCAGCAGCCTTGGGGAGGAGAGGAACACTGAAGCTTTCTTT. This encodes CASSLGEERNTEAFF. The full variable domain, completed using reference TRBV7-9 and TRBJ1-1, is DTGVSQNPRHKITKRGQNVTFRCDPISEHNRLYWYRQTLGQGPEFLTYFQNEAQLEKSRLLSDRFSAERPKGSFSTLEIQRTEQGDSAMYLCASSLGEERNTEAFFGQGTRLTVV.

The gene calls are TRBV6-5 and TRBJ2-7, with D possibly TRBD1 on 6 matching bases. The CDR3 extends over 12 amino acids. Germline CDR1 and CDR2: MNHEY and SVGAGI. V was pared by 6 bases and J by 4 bases, with 10 bases between. In DNA, the CDR3 is TGTGCCAGCAGCCGGACAGTTTACGAGCAGTACTTC. Translating it yields CASSRTVYEQYF.

J is TRBJ1-4 and V is TRBV19; D not certain. The ends were cut back, 6 bases at V and 0 bases at J, with 8 bases in the middle. Germline V gene data show CDR1 as LNHDA and CDR2 as SQIVND (reference sequence). The CDR3 spans 14 residues. For the CDR3, the DNA is TGTGCCAGTAGACAGAGCGCAACTAATGAAAAACTGTTTTTT. It is translated as CASRQSATNEKLFF.

This chain connects TRBV5-1 to TRBJ2-7, with D possibly TRBD2 on 5 matching bases. The germline gives CDR1 SGHRS, CDR2 YFSETQ. This CDR3 is built from 13 residues. Between the trimmed V and J ends, which lost 0 bases and 6 bases, there was a span of 10 bases. The CDR3 coding sequence is TGCGCCAGCAGCTTGGTGCTCAGCGGCGAGCAGTACTTC. Amino acid sequence: CASSLVLSGEQYF.

The chain links TRBV27 to TRBJ2-7; 8 bases match TRBD1. J was trimmed by 5 bases and V by 2 bases; bases with no gene match: 8. Looked up from germline, CDR1 is MNHEY and CDR2 is SMNVEV (reference sequence). This CDR3 contains 15 residues. CDR3 sequence: CASSLKPGGRNEQYF. Here the CDR3 DNA reads TGTGCCAGCAGTTTAAAGCCAGGGGGCAGGAACGAGCAGTACTTC.

This chain links TRBV18 with TRBJ2-4; 11 bases map to TRBD1. CDR3 length: 16 amino acids. The V gene's germline CDR1 is KGHSH and CDR2 LQKENI. The junction had 8 bases not matched to a gene; V was cut back by 3 bases and J by 7 bases. The CDR3 reads CASSPSTGTGGNIQYF. CDR3 DNA sequence: TGTGCCAGCTCACCCTCAACCGGGACAGGGGGTAACATTCAGTACTTC.

The V call is TRBV5-1, the J call TRBJ1-3; D not certain. Germline V gene sequence: CDR1 SGHRS, CDR2 YFSETQ. This CDR3 contains 16 residues. With 0 bases removed from V and 0 bases from J, the gap between germline ends came to 10 bases. The CDR3 DNA reads as TGCGCCAGCAGCTTGGCTGCCGGCAGCTCTGGAAACACCATATATTTT. Its translation is CASSLAAGSSGNTIYF.